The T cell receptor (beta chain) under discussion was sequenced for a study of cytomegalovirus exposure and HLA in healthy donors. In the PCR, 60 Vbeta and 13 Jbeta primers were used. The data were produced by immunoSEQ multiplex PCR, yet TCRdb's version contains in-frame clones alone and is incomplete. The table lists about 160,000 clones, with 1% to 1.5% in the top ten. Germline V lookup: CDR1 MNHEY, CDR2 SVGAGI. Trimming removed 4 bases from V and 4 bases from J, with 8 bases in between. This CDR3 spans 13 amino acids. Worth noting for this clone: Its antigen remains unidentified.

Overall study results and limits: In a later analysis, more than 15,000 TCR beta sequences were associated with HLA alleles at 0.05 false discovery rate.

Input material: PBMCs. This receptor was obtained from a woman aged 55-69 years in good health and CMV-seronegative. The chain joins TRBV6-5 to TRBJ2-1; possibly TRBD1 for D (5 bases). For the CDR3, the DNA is TGTGCCAGCAGTTGGGGCTCTTACAATGAGCAGTTCTTC. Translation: CASSWGSYNEQFF.